This T cell receptor (beta chain) is drawn from a study of blood T cells in healthy people across ages (dated by TCRdb to about 2015). With regard to the full study: Template switching captured roughly one uniquely barcoded TCR beta cDNA molecule per two T cells in model experiments. The study measured age-related changes in TCR beta repertoire diversity using deep sequencing normalized with unique cDNA molecular identifiers. Four age groups were formed from the donors: young (average about 17 years), middle-aged (approximately 40), aged (roughly 59) and long-lived (less than 85). To avoid experimental bias, donors of different ages were randomly spread across the sequencing lanes. The study analyzed two additional independent replicas of 1 million unique cDNA reads from the same blood draw for two donors, one aged 18 to 29 and one aged 80 or older.

A single count supports this clonotype. This clone's antigen is unknown. No clone much larger than this one lies a single base away; base qualities are absent. The investigation overall reported the following: The CMV infection status of donors was not known, potentially confounding age-related changes in expanded clonotypes. Bulk unsorted PBMC profiling prevented conclusive comparison of naive and antigen-experienced compartments. The percentage of naive T cells measured by flow cytometry correlated strongly with observed TCR beta diversity. Observed TCR beta diversity per million T cells fell roughly linearly with age, and a significant reduction was already apparent by age about 43. Estimates of total diversity from one million sequenced T cells were regarded as lower bounds and underestimates. The long-lived group showed more naive CD4+ T cells, fewer expanded clones and increased TCR diversity than the aged group, suggesting age selection.

The donors were roughly 40 Caucasian individuals from Russia, aged roughly 6 to 95 years, who were systemically healthy. Approximately 9.3 milliliters of peripheral blood were collected from each donor into EDTA-treated Vacutainer tubes. Ficoll-Paque density-gradient centrifugation was used to isolate PBMCs, with at least 6.5 million obtained per sample. Trizol reagent was used to extract total RNA from the PBMCs, yielding at least 6 micrograms per sample. For every donor, an aliquot of PBMCs went through flow cytometry to measure the percentages of naive CD45RAhigh/CD27high T cells. The method behind the library was 5' RACE. The sequencer listed for this sample is Illumina HiSeq 2500. The second PCR ran for about 7 to 11 cycles and used a J-beta primer mix along with a sample-barcoded 5' primer. Each TCR beta cDNA molecule received a unique molecular identifier from a template-switch 5' adaptor carrying 12 random nucleotides. At least 2.5 million CDR3-containing paired-end reads were obtained from each sample. The Mint cDNA synthesis kit, primed by a TRBC-specific oligonucleotide, was used to synthesize first-strand cDNA from all RNA. All cDNA was treated with uracil-DNA glycosylase and then went through a first 18-cycle PCR with the universal primers M1SS and BC2_uni_R. From the authors' description of their analysis: For normalization, 1 million high-quality reads, each with a distinct molecular identifier, were randomly selected from each sample. Reads sharing molecular identifiers were discarded rather than binned into consensus sequences. MiTCR, with a Q25 quality threshold and the strictest error-elimination algorithm, was used for CDR3 identification, clonotype clustering and error correction. A nonparametric unseen species model with Euler transformation was used to estimate lower-bound total TCR beta diversity. Through fastp at Q25 and MiXCR, TCRdb rebuilt clones from the public reads, retaining in-frame beta chains. Under each unique CDR3 protein, matching rows form one entry showing the most common genes and DNA. Here the V and J calls rest on TCRdb's processing, not on the authors' analysis. For this sample the table gives about 1 million distinct CDR3 sequences, of which 45% were detected only once. Over 15% of the sample is held by the ten biggest clonotypes.

CDR1 and CDR2 are read off the germline V gene as SGHTA and FQGNSA. For this chain, trimming is 7 bases at the V end and 4 bases at the J end, and the number of junction bases without a gene match is 15. Inclusive of the bounding cysteine and phenylalanine, the CDR3 is 18 residues long. Only the CDR3 region is kept as DNA, spanning 54 bases read in frame from base 1. The clonotype comes from a woman aged 55-69 years in good health. The specimen was blood. Recombination joined TRBV7-2 with TRBJ2-2; 10 junctional bases match TRBD1. The nucleotide sequence is given as TGTGCCAGCACCCCGACCGAGACAGGGGGCATTACCACCGGGGAGCTGTTTTTT. Its protein product is CASTPTETGGITTGELFF.